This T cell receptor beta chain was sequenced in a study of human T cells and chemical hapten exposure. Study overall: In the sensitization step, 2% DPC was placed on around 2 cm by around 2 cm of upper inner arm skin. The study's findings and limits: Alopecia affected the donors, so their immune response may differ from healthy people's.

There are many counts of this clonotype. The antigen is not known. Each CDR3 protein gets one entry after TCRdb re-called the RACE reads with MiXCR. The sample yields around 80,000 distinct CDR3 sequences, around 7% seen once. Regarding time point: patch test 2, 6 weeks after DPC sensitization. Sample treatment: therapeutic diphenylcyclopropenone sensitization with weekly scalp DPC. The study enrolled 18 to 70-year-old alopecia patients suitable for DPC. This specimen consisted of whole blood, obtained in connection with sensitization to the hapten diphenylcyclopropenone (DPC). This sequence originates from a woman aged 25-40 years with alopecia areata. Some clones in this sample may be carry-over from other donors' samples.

CDR3 protein: CASGPGRNSNQPQHF. The CDR3 DNA is TGTGCCAGTGGTCCGGGACGAAATAGCAATCAGCCCCAGCATTTT. The chain couples TRBV19 to TRBJ1-5, with D possibly TRBD1 on 5 matching bases. Germline V lookup: CDR1 LNHDA, CDR2 SQIVND (reference sequence). The CDR3 has 15 amino acids. V shed 8 bases and J shed 0 bases, with 14 bases lying between them.